This T cell receptor (beta chain) stems from a study of T cell responses to AZD1222 COVID-19 vaccine. The table came from immunoSEQ multiplex PCR; TCRdb's copy has only in-frame clones and leaves some out. In the table there are 120,000 to 150,000 clones, about 86% of which are singletons. Germline V lookup: CDR1 MGHRA, CDR2 YSYEKL. Trimming removed 3 bases from V and 2 bases from J; junction bases left unmatched: 6. The CDR3 extends over 16 amino acids. This clone has a handful of counts. No antigen is known for it. Study-wide results and caveats: Reports say nearly half of spike-specific TCRs go after unmutated variant regions. Donors in the cohort were predominantly white British and more often female, and clonal diversity was possibly underestimated.

Doses given second, at about 4 or about 12 weeks, were pooled. The receptor was isolated from an adult who received the AZD1222 COVID-19 vaccine. Sequencing was performed on peripheral blood, taken 28 days after the second AZD1222 dose. The gene calls are TRBV4-1 and TRBJ1-5, with 8 positions matching TRBD1. The CDR3 sequence: CASSHSGGAGNQPQHF. The CDR3 nucleotides are TGCGCCAGCAGCCATTCAGGGGGCGCAGGCAATCAGCCCCAGCATTTT.